The rows below give T cell receptor beta chains drawn from one sample of a study of T-cell memory formation after mild COVID-19. Via MiXCR, TCRdb re-called the 5' RACE reads, giving one row per CDR3 protein. The sample consists of a few hundred thousand distinct CDR3 sequences, around 25% of them appearing once. Sequencing was carried out using PBMCs or a T cell subset sorted from them (not recorded which). The receptors were gathered from an adult woman who had mild COVID-19 (a few samples of this study predate the infection). Cell type and time point are not known. Each CDR3 is given with its conserved first and last residue. Each record gives: V gene, clone size, D gene, J gene, CDR3 DNA, CDR3 protein. D genes are given only for firm matches. Some rows have no size entry. The others give once, few or many, or a class for an expanded clone.

TRBV6-5,.,.,TRBJ1-2,TGTGCCAGCAGCACCGGGACAAACTATGGCTACACCTTC,CASSTGTNYGYTF
TRBV12-3/TRBV12-4,few,TRBD2,TRBJ2-3,TGTGCCAGCAGTACCCTCGACCACCCCGCTAGCGGGGAATCTACAGATACGCAGTATTTT,CASSTLDHPASGESTDTQYF
TRBV18,.,.,TRBJ1-5,TGTGCCAGCTCACCACCGGGGACTGGCGATTCTAGCAATCAGCCCCAGCATTTT,CASSPPGTGDSSNQPQHF
TRBV9,few,TRBD2,TRBJ2-4,TGTGCCAGCAGCGTAGCTCCAGGACAGCGGGGGGGGATTCAGTACTTC,CASSVAPGQRGGIQYF
TRBV13,few,.,TRBJ2-2,TGTGCCACCGAGAGGAGGGACTCCGGGGAGCTGTTTTTT,CATERRDSGELFF
TRBV2,few,.,TRBJ2-1,TGTGCCAGCAGTGAAGGAGGCTGGAATGAGCAGTTCTTC,CASSEGGWNEQFF
TRBV9,.,.,TRBJ1-2,TGTGCCAGCAGCGTTCCACAGGCGGGGGGCCACTATGGCTACACCTTC,CASSVPQAGGHYGYTF
TRBV4-3,many,.,TRBJ2-1,TGCGCCAGCAGCCAAGATCAAGGGGATGAGCAGTTCTTC,CASSQDQGDEQFF
TRBV7-2,.,.,TRBJ2-3,TGTGCCAGCAGCTTAGACGTAGATACGCAGTATTTT,CASSLDVDTQYF
TRBV5-1,.,.,TRBJ1-1,TGCGCCAGCAGCTCCCTGAATTGGGGGGACACTGAAGCTTTCTTT,CASSSLNWGDTEAFF
TRBV18,few,.,TRBJ2-7,TGTGCCAGCTCACCAGAACAGGGAACCACCTACGAGCAGTACTTC,CASSPEQGTTYEQYF
TRBV7-9,few,.,TRBJ1-1,TGTGCCAGCAGCATTATCCGGGACTACCTAGGCGCTGAAGCTTTCTTT,CASSIIRDYLGAEAFF
TRBV5-1,few,.,TRBJ2-7,TGCGCCAGCAGCTCAGTTCGTGAAGCCCCCATGTACTTC,CASSSVREAPMYF
TRBV4-2,.,.,TRBJ2-7,TGTGCCAGCAGCCAAGAGCACAGGGACTCCTACGAGCAGTACTTC,CASSQEHRDSYEQYF
TRBV25-1,.,TRBD2,TRBJ2-7,TGTGCCAGCAGTGCCCGGACTAGCGGGGCCGGGATCTTCTACGAGCAGTACTTC,CASSARTSGAGIFYEQYF
TRBV15,many,.,TRBJ2-7,TGTGCCACCAGCAGAGATTCCGGCTACGAGCAGTACTTC,CATSRDSGYEQYF
TRBV7-9,.,TRBD2,TRBJ2-5,TGTGCCAGTCAGGTTAGCGGGAGCGCCCAAGAGACCCAGTACTTC,CASQVSGSAQETQYF
TRBV5-1,.,.,TRBJ2-4,TGCGCCAGCAGCTTGGAGTCAGGTCAAGCCAAAAACATTCAGTACTTC,CASSLESGQAKNIQYF
TRBV2,few,TRBD1,TRBJ2-7,TGTGCCAGCAATGGAGGGACAGGGGGCCACGAGCAGTACTTC,CASNGGTGGHEQYF
TRBV6-2/TRBV6-3,.,.,TRBJ2-1,TGTGCCAGCATGGCGGTTGCTCTTAATGAGCAGTTCTTC,CASMAVALNEQFF
TRBV5-1,few,.,TRBJ1-1,TGCGCCAGCAGCCCGGAGGTGGACACTGAAGCTTTCTTT,CASSPEVDTEAFF
TRBV29-1,.,.,TRBJ1-4,TGCAGCGTTTTACAGTGGGATGAAAAACTGTTTTTT,CSVLQWDEKLFF
TRBV6-1,few,TRBD1,TRBJ2-1,TGTGCCACCCAGAGACAGGGTTACAATGAGCAGTTCTTC,CATQRQGYNEQFF
TRBV12-3/TRBV12-4,many,.,TRBJ2-7,TGTGCCAGCAGTTTTACGGCTGTCGAGCAGTACTTC,CASSFTAVEQYF
TRBV20-1,few,TRBD1,TRBJ2-7,TGCAGTGCAGAAAATGACAGGGGCTACGAGCAGTACTTC,CSAENDRGYEQYF
TRBV10-3,few,.,TRBJ2-7,TGTGCCATCAGTGATTCGGGGAACTACGAGCAGTACTTC,CAISDSGNYEQYF
TRBV12-3/TRBV12-4,.,.,TRBJ1-5,TGTGCCAGCAGTGCCCCGGGGATTAGCAATCAGCCCCAGCATTTT,CASSAPGISNQPQHF
TRBV9,.,.,TRBJ2-3,TGTGCCAGCAGCTTGAGGATGGGAGATACGCAGTATTTT,CASSLRMGDTQYF
TRBV29-1,.,.,TRBJ1-1,TGCAGCGTTGCAAAAGGGGGTGTGGGAACTGAAGCTTTCTTT,CSVAKGGVGTEAFF
TRBV7-2,few,.,TRBJ2-1,TGTGCCAGCCAGTGGGGCTTACGTAACAATGAGCAGTTCTTC,CASQWGLRNNEQFF
TRBV7-9,many,.,TRBJ2-7,TGTGCCAGCAGTCCCGGGACGGGAAGCTCCTACGAGCAGTACTTC,CASSPGTGSSYEQYF
TRBV20-1,.,TRBD1,TRBJ1-1,TGCAGTGCCCGGTCGGGGACAGGGGGGAACACTGAAGCTTTCTTT,CSARSGTGGNTEAFF
TRBV29-1,.,.,TRBJ2-1,TGCAGCGTTGAAGATTTTGGTAGCTCCCTCTACAATGAGCAGTTCTTC,CSVEDFGSSLYNEQFF
TRBV6-2/TRBV6-3,few,.,TRBJ2-3,TGTGCCAGCAGTTATGGAGACAGGACCACAGATACGCAGTATTTT,CASSYGDRTTDTQYF
TRBV7-2,.,.,TRBJ2-1,TGTGCCAGCAGCTTAGCAGGGGGTAGCGGTGAGCAGTTCTTC,CASSLAGGSGEQFF
TRBV20-1,many,TRBD1,TRBJ2-5,TGCAGTGCTAGAGATCCCGGGACAGGGGACGCAGAGACCCAGTACTTC,CSARDPGTGDAETQYF
TRBV5-4,.,TRBD2,TRBJ2-7,TGTGCCAGCAGCTACGGGGGGGCCGGGAACGAGCAGTACTTC,CASSYGGAGNEQYF
TRBV15,.,TRBD1,TRBJ2-1,TGTGCCACCAGCAGAGATCGGGACAGGGGATACAATGAGCAGTTCTTC,CATSRDRDRGYNEQFF
TRBV5-1,few,.,TRBJ2-5,TGCGCCAGCGCCCCTGGGGGGCAGACCTCAGGGGAGACCCAGTACTTC,CASAPGGQTSGETQYF
TRBV2,.,.,TRBJ1-2,TGTGCCAGCAGTGAAGCCGGAAATAACTATGGCTACACCTTC,CASSEAGNNYGYTF
TRBV7-3,few,.,TRBJ1-6,TGTGCCAGCAGCCAGGGGACGGATAATTCACCCCTCCACTTT,CASSQGTDNSPLHF
TRBV7-7,.,.,TRBJ2-5,TGTGCTAGCAGCGCTCGGACTAGGGGGGAAGAGACCCAGTACTTC,CASSARTRGEETQYF
TRBV20-1,few,.,TRBJ2-7,TGCAGTGCTAGGGACGGCCCTATGGCCTACGAGCAGTACTTC,CSARDGPMAYEQYF
TRBV7-7,.,.,TRBJ2-1,TGTGCCAGCAGCCAGGGCCAGAACAATGAGCAGTTCTTC,CASSQGQNNEQFF
TRBV3-1,few,TRBD2,TRBJ2-3,TGTGCCAGCAGCCAAGTGGGACTAGGCCCAGATACGCAGTATTTT,CASSQVGLGPDTQYF
TRBV7-6,.,TRBD1,TRBJ2-1,TGTGCCAGCAGCTCGACAGGGAGCAGAAGCTCCTACAATGAGCAGTTCTTC,CASSSTGSRSSYNEQFF
TRBV6-6,few,TRBD2,TRBJ2-2,TGTGCCAGCACCCCGGGACTAGCGGGAGGTGGAACCGGGGAGCTGTTTTTT,CASTPGLAGGGTGELFF